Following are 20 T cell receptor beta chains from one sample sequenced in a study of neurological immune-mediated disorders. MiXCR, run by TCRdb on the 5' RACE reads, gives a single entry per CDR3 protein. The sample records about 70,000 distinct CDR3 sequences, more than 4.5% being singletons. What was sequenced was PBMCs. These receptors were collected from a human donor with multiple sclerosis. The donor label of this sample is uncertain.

CDR3 protein: CASSFRGFSNEKLFF. CDR3 bases: TGTGCCAGCAGCTTCAGGGGTTTTAGTAATGAAAAACTGTTTTTT. V usage is TRBV11-2 and J usage is TRBJ1-4; maybe TRBD1 (6 bases). This CDR3 is built from 15 residues. CDR1 and CDR2 (germline): SGHAT, FQNNGV. V was trimmed by 3 bases and J by 4 bases, leaving 12 bases between them.

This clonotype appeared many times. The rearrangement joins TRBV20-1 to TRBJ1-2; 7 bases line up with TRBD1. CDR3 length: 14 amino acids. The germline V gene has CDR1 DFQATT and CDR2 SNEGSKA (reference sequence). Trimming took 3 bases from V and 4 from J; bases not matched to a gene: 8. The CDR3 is CSASPGGRLYGYTF. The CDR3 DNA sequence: TGCAGTGCTAGCCCAGGGGGTCGCCTCTATGGCTACACCTTC.

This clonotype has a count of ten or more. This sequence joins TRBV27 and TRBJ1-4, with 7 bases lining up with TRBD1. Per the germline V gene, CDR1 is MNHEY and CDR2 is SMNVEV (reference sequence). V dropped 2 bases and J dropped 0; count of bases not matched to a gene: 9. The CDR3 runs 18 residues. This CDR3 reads CASSLRRAGGSTNEKLFF. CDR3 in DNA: TGTGCCAGCAGTTTAAGAAGGGCAGGGGGTTCAACTAATGAAAAACTGTTTTTT.

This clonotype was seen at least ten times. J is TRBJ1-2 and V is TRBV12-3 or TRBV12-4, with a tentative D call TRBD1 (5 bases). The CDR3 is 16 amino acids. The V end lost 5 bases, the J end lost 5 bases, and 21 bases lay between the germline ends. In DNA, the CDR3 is TGTGCCAGCAGTAGCCGGAGGACATCCTTTGGGTATGGCTACACCTTC. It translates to CASSSRRTSFGYGYTF.

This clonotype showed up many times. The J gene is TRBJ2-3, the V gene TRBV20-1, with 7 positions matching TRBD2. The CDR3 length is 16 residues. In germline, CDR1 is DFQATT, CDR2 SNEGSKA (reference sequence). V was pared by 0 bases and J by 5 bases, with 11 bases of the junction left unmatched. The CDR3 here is CSARDFSSGEQDTQYF. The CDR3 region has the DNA TGCAGTGCTAGAGATTTTAGCAGCGGGGAACAAGATACGCAGTATTTT.

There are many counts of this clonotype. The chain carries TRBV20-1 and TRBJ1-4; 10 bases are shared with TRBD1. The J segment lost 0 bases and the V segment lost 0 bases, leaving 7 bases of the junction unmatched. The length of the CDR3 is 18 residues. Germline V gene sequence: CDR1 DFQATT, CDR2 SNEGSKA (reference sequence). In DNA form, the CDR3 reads TGCAGTGCTAGAGATTTTGAGACAGGGGGCGCAACTAATGAAAAACTGTTTTTT. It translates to CSARDFETGGATNEKLFF.

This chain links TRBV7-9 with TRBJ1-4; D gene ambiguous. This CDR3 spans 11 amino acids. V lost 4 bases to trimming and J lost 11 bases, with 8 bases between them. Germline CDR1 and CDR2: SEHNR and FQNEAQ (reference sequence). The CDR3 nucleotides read TGTGCCAGCAGCTACGGAGAGAAACTGTTTTTT. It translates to CASSYGEKLFF.

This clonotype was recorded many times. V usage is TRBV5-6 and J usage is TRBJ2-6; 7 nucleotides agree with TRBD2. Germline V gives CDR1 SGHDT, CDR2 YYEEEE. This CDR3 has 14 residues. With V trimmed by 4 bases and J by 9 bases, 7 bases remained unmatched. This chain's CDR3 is CASSGGGRGNVLTF. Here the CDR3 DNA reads TGTGCCAGCAGCGGGGGGGGGAGAGGCAACGTCCTGACTTTC.

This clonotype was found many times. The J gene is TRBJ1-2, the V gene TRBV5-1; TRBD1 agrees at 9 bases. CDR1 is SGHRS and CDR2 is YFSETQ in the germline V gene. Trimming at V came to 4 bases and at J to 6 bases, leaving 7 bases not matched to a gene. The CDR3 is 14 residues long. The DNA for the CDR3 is TGCGCCAGCAGCCTACAAGGGACAGGGCATGGCTACACCTTC. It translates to CASSLQGTGHGYTF.

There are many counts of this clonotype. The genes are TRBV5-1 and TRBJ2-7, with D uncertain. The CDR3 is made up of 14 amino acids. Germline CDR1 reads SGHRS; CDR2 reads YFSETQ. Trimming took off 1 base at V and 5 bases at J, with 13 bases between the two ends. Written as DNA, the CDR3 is TGCGCCAGCAGCTTGAGGGCTACCTTGGACGAGCAGTACTTC. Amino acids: CASSLRATLDEQYF.

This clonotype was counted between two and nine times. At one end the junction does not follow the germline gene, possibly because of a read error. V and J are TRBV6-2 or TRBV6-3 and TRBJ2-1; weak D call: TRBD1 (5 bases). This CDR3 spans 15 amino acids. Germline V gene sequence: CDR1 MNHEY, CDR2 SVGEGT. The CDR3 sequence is CASIYTGDEYNEQFF. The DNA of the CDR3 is TGTGCCAGCATTTACACAGGAGACGAATACAATGAGCAGTTCTTC.

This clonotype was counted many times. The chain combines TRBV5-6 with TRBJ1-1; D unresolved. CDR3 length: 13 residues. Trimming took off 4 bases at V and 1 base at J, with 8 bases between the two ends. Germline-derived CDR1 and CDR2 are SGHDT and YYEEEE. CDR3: CASSPDTNTEAFF. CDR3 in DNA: TGTGCCAGCAGCCCCGACACGAACACTGAAGCTTTCTTT.

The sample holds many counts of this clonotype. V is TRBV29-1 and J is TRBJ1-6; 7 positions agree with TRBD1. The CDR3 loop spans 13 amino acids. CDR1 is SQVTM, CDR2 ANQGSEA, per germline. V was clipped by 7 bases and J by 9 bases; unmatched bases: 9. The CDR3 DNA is TGCAGCGCAAGACAGGGTACGGCTTCACCCCTCCACTTT. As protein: CSARQGTASPLHF.

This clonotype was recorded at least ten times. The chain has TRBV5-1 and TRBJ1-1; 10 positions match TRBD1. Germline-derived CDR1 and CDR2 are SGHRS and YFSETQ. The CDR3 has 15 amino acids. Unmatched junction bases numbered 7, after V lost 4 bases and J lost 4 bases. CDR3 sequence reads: CASSGSDRGATEAFF. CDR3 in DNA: TGCGCCAGCAGCGGCTCGGACAGGGGGGCCACTGAAGCTTTCTTT.

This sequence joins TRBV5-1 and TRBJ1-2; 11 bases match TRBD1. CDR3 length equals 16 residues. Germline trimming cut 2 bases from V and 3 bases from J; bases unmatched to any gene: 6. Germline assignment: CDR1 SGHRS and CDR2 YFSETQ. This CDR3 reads CASSLVGQGADYGYTF. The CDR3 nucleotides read TGCGCCAGCAGCTTAGTAGGACAGGGGGCGGACTATGGCTACACCTTC.

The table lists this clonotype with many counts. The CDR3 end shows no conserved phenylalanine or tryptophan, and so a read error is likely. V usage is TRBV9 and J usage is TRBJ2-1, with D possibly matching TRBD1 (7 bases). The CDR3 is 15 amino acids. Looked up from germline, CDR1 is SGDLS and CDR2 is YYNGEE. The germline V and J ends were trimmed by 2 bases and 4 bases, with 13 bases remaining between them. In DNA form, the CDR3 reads TGTGCCAGCAGCGTGGAGGGGGCGAGGTACAATGAGCAGTTCCTC. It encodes CASSVEGARYNEQFL.

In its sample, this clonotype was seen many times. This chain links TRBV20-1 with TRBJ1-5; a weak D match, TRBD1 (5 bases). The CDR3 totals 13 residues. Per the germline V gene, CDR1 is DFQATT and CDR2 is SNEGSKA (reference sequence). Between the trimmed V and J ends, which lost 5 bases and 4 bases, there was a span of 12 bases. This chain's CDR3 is CSALQALNQPQHF. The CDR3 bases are TGCAGTGCTTTACAGGCGTTAAATCAGCCCCAGCATTTT.

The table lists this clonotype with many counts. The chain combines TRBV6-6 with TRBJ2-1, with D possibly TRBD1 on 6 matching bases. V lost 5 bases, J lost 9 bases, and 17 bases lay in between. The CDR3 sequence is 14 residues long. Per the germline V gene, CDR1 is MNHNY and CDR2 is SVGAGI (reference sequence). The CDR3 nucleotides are TGTGCCAGCAGTCCCAATTCGGACAGTTCTGAGCAGTTCTTC. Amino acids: CASSPNSDSSEQFF.

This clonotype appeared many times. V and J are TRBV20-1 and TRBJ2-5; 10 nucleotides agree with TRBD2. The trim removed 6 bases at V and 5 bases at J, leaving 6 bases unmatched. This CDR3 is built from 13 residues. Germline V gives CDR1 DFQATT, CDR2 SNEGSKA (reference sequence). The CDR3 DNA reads TGCAGTGCCCTCAAGCGGGGGGGGGAGACCCAGTACTTC. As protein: CSALKRGGETQYF.

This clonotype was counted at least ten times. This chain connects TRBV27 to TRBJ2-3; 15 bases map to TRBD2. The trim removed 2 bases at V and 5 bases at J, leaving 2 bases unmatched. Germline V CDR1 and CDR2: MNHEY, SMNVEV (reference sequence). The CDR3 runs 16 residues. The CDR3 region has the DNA TGTGCCAGCAGTTTAGGACTAGCGGGGGGGCGAGATACGCAGTATTTT. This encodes CASSLGLAGGRDTQYF.